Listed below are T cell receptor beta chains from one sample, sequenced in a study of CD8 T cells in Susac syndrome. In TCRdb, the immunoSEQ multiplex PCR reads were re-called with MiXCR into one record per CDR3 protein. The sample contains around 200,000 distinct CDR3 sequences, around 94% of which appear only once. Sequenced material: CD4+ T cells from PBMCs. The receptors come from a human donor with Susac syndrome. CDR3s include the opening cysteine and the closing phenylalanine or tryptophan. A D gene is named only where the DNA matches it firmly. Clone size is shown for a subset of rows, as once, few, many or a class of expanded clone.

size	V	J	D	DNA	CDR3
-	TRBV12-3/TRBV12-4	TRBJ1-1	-	TGTGCCAGCAGTAGAACAGGAGCGAACACTGAAGCTTTCTTT	CASSRTGANTEAFF
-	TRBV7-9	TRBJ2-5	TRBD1	TGTGCCAGCAGCACGGGGACAGGGGAGACCCAGTACTTC	CASSTGTGETQYF
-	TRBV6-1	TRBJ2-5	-	TGTGCCAGCACCCCGGGGCAGTGGGGGCAGGGAGAGACCCAGTACTTC	CASTPGQWGQGETQYF
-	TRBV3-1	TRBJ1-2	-	TGTGCCAGCAGCCAGAGGAGGGCGAACTATGGCTACACCTTC	CASSQRRANYGYTF
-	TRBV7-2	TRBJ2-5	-	TGTGCCAGCAGCCCCCGACTTTGGGTAGGGGAGACCCAGTACTTC	CASSPRLWVGETQYF
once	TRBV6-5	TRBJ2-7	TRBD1	TGTGCCAGCAGACACTCGCGGGACAGGGACTACGAGCAGTACTTC	CASRHSRDRDYEQYF
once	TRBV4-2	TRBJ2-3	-	TGTGCCAGCAGCCAAGAAATCGTAGCCGGGGGCACAGATACGCAGTATTTT	CASSQEIVAGGTDTQYF
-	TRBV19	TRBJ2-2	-	TGTGCCAGTAGTTCCGGACCCTTCGGGGAGCTGTTTTTT	CASSSGPFGELFF
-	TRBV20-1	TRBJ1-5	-	TGCAGTGCTGGAGGATCCAGCTATAGCAATCAGCCCCAGCATTTT	CSAGGSSYSNQPQHF
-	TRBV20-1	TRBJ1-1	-	TGCAGTGCTAGTATCTGGGGAGGAGCGACTGAAGCTTTCTTT	CSASIWGGATEAFF
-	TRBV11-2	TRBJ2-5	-	TGTGCCAGCAGACCCGGGCCCTCGGGAGAGACCCAGTACTTC	CASRPGPSGETQYF
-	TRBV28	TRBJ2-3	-	TGTGCCAGCAGTTTAGGGGCCCCTCTCGATACGCAGTATTTT	CASSLGAPLDTQYF
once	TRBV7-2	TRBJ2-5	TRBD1	TGTGCCAGCAGCTTAGGGACAGGTTCAGAGACCCAGTACTTC	CASSLGTGSETQYF
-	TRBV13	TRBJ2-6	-	TGTGCCAGCAGCTTTCGCCTCTTCTCTGGGGCCAACGTCCTGACTTTC	CASSFRLFSGANVLTF
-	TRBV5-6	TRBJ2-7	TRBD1	TGTGCCAGCAGCTGGACAGGGAAAGGCTCCTTC	CASSWTGKGSF
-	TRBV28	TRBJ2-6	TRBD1	TGTGCCAGCCGACAAGCCGGGACAGGGGGTGGCGGGGCCAACGTCCTGACTTTC	CASRQAGTGGGGANVLTF
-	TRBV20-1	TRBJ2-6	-	TGCAGTGCTAGAGAGGGGAGCTCTGGGGCCAACGTCCTGACTTTC	CSAREGSSGANVLTF
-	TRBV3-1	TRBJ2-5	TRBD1	TGTGCCAGCAGCCACGACAGGGGGGCCCAGTACTTC	CASSHDRGAQYF
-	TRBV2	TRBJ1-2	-	TGTGCCAGCAGTGAAGGTGGGACTAACTATGGCTACACCTTC	CASSEGGTNYGYTF
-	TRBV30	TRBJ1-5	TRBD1	TGTGCCTGGAGCCATACAGGGGATAGCAATCAGCCCCAGCATTTT	CAWSHTGDSNQPQHF
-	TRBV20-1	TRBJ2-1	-	TGCAGTGCTAGAGACCCGATGTTGTGGTCCTACAATGAGCAGTTCTTC	CSARDPMLWSYNEQFF
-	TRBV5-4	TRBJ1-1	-	TGTGCCAGCAGCTTCCCGGGGGACCGGGACGCTGAAGCTTTCTTT	CASSFPGDRDAEAFF
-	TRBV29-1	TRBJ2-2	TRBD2	TGCAGCGTTAAACCCCTAGCGGGAGGAATGGGCGGGGAGCTGTTTTTT	CSVKPLAGGMGGELFF
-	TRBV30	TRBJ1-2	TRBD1	TGTGCCTGGAGTGTAATTGGGGCAGGGGGTGGCTACACCTTC	CAWSVIGAGGGYTF
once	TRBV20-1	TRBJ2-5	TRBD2	TGCAGTACTGGACTAGTTGGTGAGACCCAGTACTTC	CSTGLVGETQYF
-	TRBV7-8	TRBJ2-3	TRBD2	TGTGCCAGCAGCCTGGGACGGGGGGAGGAGTATTTT	CASSLGRGEEYF
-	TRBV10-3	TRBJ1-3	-	TGTGCCATCAGCTTGGACGGAAACACCATATATTTT	CAISLDGNTIYF
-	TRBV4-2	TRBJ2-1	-	TGTGCCAGCAGCCAAGATTGGCGCGCGAGCTACAATGAGCAGTTCTTC	CASSQDWRASYNEQFF
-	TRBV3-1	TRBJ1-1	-	TGTGCCAGCAAACCGGGACACCAGAACACTGAAGCTTTCTTT	CASKPGHQNTEAFF
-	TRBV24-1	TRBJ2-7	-	TGTGCCACCAGTCACCCAAGCTCCTACGAGCAGTACTTC	CATSHPSSYEQYF
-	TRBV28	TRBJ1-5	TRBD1	TGTGCCAGCAGTTTCCCCGGGACAGGGGGTCTCAATCAGCCCCAGCATTTT	CASSFPGTGGLNQPQHF
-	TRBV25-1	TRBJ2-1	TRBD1	TGTGCCAGCAGTGAATATGGGACAGGGTATCAGTTCTTC	CASSEYGTGYQFF
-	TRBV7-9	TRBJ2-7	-	TGTGCCAGCAGCCGGGAAACCTACGAGCAGTACTTC	CASSRETYEQYF
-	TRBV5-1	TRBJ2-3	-	TGCGCCAGCAGCTTGTCGTCAGTCACAGATACGCAGTATTTT	CASSLSSVTDTQYF
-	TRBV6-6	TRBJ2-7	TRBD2	TGTGCCAGCAGTTCCTCGCCTGTGGCGGGAGTTGGCGAGCAGTACTTC	CASSSSPVAGVGEQYF
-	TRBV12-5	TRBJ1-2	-	TGTGCTAGTGGTTTGGCTGGCAGCTATGGCTACACCTTC	CASGLAGSYGYTF
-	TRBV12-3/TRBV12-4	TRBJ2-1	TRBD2	TGTGCCAGCAGGGGGACTAGCCCTTACAATGAGCAGTTCTTC	CASRGTSPYNEQFF
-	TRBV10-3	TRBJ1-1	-	TGTGCCATCAGATCCGGCGGAACTGAAGCTTTCTTT	CAIRSGGTEAFF
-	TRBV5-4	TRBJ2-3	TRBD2	TGTGCCAGCAGCTTTCTCACGACTAGCGGGGGGGCGAGTGATACGCAGTATTTT	CASSFLTTSGGASDTQYF
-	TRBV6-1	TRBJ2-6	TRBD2	TGTGCCAGCAGCGGACTAGCGGGAGGGGCCGGGGCCAACGTCCTGACTTTC	CASSGLAGGAGANVLTF
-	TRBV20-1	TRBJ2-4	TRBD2	TGCAGTGCTAGAGAGGGAGGGACTTCCAAAAACATTCAGTACTTC	CSAREGGTSKNIQYF
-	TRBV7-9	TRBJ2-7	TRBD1	TGTGCCAGCAGCGGGGCCCGGACAGGAGGAGCCTACGAGCAGTACTTC	CASSGARTGGAYEQYF